Following are 8 T cell receptor beta chains from one sample sequenced in a study of shared clonotypes between healthy human individuals. Assay: immunoSEQ multiplex PCR; the TCRdb copy retains only in-frame clones and omits some. The sample carries over a million clones, roughly 95% recorded once. The specimen sequenced was naive CD4+ T cells sorted from blood. Regarding subset: CD45RA+ positively selected. The receptors stem from a man aged 30 to 39 in good health.

This chain uses TRBV6-5 with TRBJ2-7; TRBD1 aligns across 8 bases. Per germline, CDR1 MNHEY and CDR2 SVGAGI. CDR3 length: 13 residues. V was clipped by 6 bases and J by 0 bases; unmatched bases: 1. The CDR3 region is CASRQGASYEQYF. The DNA for the CDR3 is TGTGCCAGCAGGCAGGGGGCCTCCTACGAGCAGTACTTC.

Only one count was recorded for this clone. The V gene is TRBV18, the J gene TRBJ2-5; weak D call: TRBD2 (7 bases). Germline V gene sequence: CDR1 KGHSH, CDR2 LQKENI. The CDR3 covers 14 residues. Trimming pared 6 bases from V and 4 bases from J, leaving 15 bases between. CDR3: CASSRRGASETQYF. The CDR3 nucleotides read TGTGCCAGCTCCCGACGGGGGGCGTCAGAGACCCAGTACTTC.

The chain recombines TRBV29-1 with TRBJ1-5, with D unresolved. Trimming removed 4 bases from V and 3 bases from J, with 10 bases in between. Germline V CDR1 and CDR2: SQVTM, ANQGSEA. This CDR3 spans 13 amino acids. The CDR3 nucleotides are TGCAGCGTTGTATATGGAATCAATCAGCCCCAGCATTTT. Translating it yields CSVVYGINQPQHF.

This chain links TRBV6-1 with TRBJ1-3; weak D call: TRBD1 (5 bases). This CDR3 has 12 amino acids. Trimming removed 7 bases from V and 6 bases from J, with 10 bases in between. Germline V CDR1 and CDR2: MNHNS, SASEGT. The CDR3 protein is CASTPRANTIYF. CDR3 coding DNA: TGTGCCAGCACCCCCAGGGCAAACACCATATATTTT.

The rearrangement joins TRBV6-1 to TRBJ1-5, with TRBD1 matching 8 bases. The CDR3 length is 15 residues. Looked up from germline, CDR1 is MNHNS and CDR2 is SASEGT. J gave up 6 bases and V 3 bases, and 7 bases lay outside the gene matches. CDR3 region: CASSDRQGMIQPQHF. The CDR3 DNA is TGTGCCAGCAGTGACCGACAGGGGATGATTCAGCCCCAGCATTTT.

The J gene is TRBJ1-1, the V gene TRBV28; D unresolved. From germline, CDR1 is MDHEN and CDR2 SYDVKM. The CDR3 sequence is 12 residues long. The germline V and J ends were trimmed by 3 bases and 8 bases, with 10 bases remaining between them. The CDR3 DNA sequence: TGTGCCAGCAGTTTGGTAGGCAGGGAAGCTTTCTTT. This codes for CASSLVGREAFF.

The gene calls are TRBV7-8 and TRBJ2-7; no firm D call. This CDR3 contains 16 residues. Looked up from germline, CDR1 is SGHVS and CDR2 is FQNEAQ. V lost 2 bases, J lost 3 bases, and 17 bases lay in between. As DNA, the CDR3 is TGTGCCAGCAGCTTAATAGGATCGGGCTATTTCTACGAGCAGTACTTC. It encodes CASSLIGSGYFYEQYF.

Only one count was recorded for this clone. Other DNA sequences in this sample translate to the same CDR3. CDR3 sequence (DNA): TGCGCCAGCAGCTTGAGGGACGGGAGTTACGAGCAGTACTTC. It yields the protein CASSLRDGSYEQYF. The chain combines TRBV5-1 with TRBJ2-7, with D perhaps TRBD2 (6 bases). CDR3 length: 14 amino acids. V was trimmed by 1 base and J by 4 bases, leaving 12 bases between them. From germline, CDR1 is SGHRS and CDR2 YFSETQ.